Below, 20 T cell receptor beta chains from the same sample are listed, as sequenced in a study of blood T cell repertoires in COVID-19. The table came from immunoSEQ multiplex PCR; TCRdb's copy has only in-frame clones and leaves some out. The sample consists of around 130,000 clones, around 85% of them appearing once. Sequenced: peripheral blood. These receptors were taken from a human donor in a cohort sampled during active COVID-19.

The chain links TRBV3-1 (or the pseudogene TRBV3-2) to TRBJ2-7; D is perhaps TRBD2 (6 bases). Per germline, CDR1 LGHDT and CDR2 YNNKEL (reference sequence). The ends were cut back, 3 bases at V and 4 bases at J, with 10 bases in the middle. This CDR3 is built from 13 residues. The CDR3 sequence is CASSQLGGYEQYF. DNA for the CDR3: TGTGCCAGCAGCCAGTTGGGGGGTTACGAGCAGTACTTC.

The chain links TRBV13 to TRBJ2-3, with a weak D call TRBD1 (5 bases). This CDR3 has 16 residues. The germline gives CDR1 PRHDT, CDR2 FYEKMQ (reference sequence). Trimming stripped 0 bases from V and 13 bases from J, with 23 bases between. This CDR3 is CASSLGETARPRSEYF. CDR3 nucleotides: TGTGCCAGCAGCTTAGGGGAGACAGCGAGACCTAGGAGCGAGTATTTT. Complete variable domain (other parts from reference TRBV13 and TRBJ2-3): AAGVIQSPRHLIKEKRETATLKCYPIPRHDTVYWYQQGPGQDPQFLISFYEKMQSDKGSIPDRFSAQQFSDYHSELNMSSLELGDSALYFCASSLGETARPRSEYFGPGTRLTVL.

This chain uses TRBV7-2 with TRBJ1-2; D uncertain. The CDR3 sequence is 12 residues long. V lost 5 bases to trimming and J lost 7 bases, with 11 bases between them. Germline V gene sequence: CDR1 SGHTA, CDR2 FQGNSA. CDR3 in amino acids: CASSPRTGGYTF. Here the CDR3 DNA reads TGTGCCAGCAGCCCGCGGACTGGTGGCTACACCTTC.

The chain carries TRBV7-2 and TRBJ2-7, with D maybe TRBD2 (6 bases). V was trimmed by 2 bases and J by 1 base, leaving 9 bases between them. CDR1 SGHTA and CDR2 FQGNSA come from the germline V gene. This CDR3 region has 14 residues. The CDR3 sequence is CASSLSRGSYEQYF. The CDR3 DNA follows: TGTGCCAGCAGCTTAAGTCGGGGGTCCTACGAGCAGTACTTC.

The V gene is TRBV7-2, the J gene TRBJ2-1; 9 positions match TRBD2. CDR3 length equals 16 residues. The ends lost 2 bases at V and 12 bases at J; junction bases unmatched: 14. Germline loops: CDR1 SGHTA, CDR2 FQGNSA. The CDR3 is CASSLTFGSGSAVQFF. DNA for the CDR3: TGTGCCAGCAGCTTAACGTTTGGTAGCGGGAGTGCTGTGCAGTTCTTC.

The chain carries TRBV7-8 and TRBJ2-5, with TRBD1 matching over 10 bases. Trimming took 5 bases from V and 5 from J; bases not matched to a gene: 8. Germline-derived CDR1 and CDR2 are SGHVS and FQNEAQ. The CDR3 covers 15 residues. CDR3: CASSRDRGRVETQYF. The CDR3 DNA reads TGTGCCAGCAGCCGAGACAGGGGGCGCGTCGAGACCCAGTACTTC.

The CDR3 DNA is TGCGCCAGCAGCCAAGTCCCCGCTATTTACACCGGGGAGCTGTTTTTT. Residues: CASSQVPAIYTGELFF. This chain links TRBV4-1 with TRBJ2-2; no definite D call. Trimming stripped 1 base from V and 3 bases from J, with 12 bases between. Looked up from germline, CDR1 is MGHRA and CDR2 is YSYEKL. The CDR3 is made up of 16 amino acids.

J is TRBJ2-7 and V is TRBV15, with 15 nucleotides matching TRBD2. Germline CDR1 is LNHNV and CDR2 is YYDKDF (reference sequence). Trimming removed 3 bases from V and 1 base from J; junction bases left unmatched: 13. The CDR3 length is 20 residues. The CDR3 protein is CATSSPTGTSGGRRSYEQYF. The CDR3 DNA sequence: TGTGCCACCAGCAGCCCCACCGGGACTAGCGGGGGGCGACGGTCCTACGAGCAGTACTTC.

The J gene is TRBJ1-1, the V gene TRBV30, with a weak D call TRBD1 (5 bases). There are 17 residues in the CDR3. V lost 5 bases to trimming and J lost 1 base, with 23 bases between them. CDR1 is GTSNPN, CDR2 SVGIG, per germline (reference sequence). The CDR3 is CAWDPIPPLTGNTEAFF. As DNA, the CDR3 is TGTGCCTGGGACCCCATCCCCCCACTAACAGGGAACACTGAAGCTTTCTTT.

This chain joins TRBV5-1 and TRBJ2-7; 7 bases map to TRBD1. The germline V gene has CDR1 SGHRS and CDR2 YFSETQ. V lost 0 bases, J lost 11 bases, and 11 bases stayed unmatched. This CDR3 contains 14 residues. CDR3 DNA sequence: TGCGCCAGCAGCTTGGAGGGACAGCACCTAAAAAAGTACTTC. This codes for CASSLEGQHLKKYF.

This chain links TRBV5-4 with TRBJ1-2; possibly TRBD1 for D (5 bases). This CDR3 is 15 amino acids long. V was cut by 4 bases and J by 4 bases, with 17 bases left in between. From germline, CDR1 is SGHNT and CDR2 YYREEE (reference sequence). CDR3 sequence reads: CASSPDSSSGYGYTF. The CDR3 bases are TGTGCCAGCAGCCCTGACAGCTCCTCAGGCTATGGCTACACCTTC.

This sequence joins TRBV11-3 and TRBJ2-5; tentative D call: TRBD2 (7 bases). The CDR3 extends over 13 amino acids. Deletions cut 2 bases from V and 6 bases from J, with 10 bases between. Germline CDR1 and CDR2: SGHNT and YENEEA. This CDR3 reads CASSLRGAKTQYF. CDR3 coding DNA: TGTGCCAGCAGCTTACGGGGGGCTAAGACCCAGTACTTC.

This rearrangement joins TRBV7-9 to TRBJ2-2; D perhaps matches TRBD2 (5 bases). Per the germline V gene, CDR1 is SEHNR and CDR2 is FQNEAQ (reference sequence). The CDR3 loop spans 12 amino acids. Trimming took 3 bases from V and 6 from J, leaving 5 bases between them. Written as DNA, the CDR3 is TGTGCCAGCAGCTTGGAGGCCGGGGAGCTGTTTTTT. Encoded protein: CASSLEAGELFF.

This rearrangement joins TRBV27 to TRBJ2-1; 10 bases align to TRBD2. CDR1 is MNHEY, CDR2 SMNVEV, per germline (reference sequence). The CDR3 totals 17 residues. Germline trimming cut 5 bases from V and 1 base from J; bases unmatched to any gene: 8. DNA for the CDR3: TGTGCCAGCAGTCCCCGGGCTAGCGGGAGTTCCTACAATGAGCAGTTCTTC. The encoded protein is CASSPRASGSSYNEQFF.

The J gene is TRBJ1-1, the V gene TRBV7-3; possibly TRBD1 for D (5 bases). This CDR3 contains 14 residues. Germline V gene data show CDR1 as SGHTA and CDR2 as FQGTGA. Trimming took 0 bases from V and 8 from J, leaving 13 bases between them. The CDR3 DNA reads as TGTGCCAGCAGCTTAACGGGTTGGCAGGGAGAAGCTTTCTTT. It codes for CASSLTGWQGEAFF.

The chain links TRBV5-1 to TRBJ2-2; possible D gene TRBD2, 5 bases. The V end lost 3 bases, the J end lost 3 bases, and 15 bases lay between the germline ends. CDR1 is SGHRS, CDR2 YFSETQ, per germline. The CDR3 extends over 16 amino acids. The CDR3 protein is CASSSILIGDTGELFF. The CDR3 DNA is TGCGCCAGCAGCTCAATTCTCATCGGGGACACCGGGGAGCTGTTTTTT.

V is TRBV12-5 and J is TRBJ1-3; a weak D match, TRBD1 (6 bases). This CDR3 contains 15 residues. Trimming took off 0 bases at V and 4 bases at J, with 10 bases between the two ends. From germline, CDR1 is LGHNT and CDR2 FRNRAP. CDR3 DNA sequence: TGTGCTAGTGGTTTGGTCACAGGGATAGGAAACACCATATATTTT. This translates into CASGLVTGIGNTIYF. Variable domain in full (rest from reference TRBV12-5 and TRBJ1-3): DARVTQTPRHKVTEMGQEVTMRCQPILGHNTVFWYRQTMMQGLELLAYFRNRAPLDDSGMPKDRFSAEMPDATLATLKIQPSEPRDSAVYFCASGLVTGIGNTIYFGEGSWLTVV.

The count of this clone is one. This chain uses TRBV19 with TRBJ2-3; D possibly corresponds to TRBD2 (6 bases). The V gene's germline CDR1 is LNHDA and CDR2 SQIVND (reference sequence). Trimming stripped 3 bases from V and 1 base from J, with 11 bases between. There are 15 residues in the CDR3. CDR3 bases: TGTGCCAGTAGTATTCTGCTAGCGCGCACAGATACGCAGTATTTT. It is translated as CASSILLARTDTQYF.

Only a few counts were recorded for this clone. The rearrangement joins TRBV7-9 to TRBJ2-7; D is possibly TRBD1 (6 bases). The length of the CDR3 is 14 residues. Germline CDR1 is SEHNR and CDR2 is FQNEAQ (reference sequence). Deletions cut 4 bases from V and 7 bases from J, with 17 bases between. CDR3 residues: CASSYDRFSREQYF. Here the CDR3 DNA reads TGTGCCAGCAGCTACGACAGGTTCTCCAGGGAGCAGTACTTC. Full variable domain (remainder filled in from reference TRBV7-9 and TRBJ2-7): DTGVSQNPRHKITKRGQNVTFRCDPISEHNRLYWYRQTLGQGPEFLTYFQNEAQLEKSRLLSDRFSAERPKGSFSTLEIQRTEQGDSAMYLCASSYDRFSREQYFGPGTRLTVT.

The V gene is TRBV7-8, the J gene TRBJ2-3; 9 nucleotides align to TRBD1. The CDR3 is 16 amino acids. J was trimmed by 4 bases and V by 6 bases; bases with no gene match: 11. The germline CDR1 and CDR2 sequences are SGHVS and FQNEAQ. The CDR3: CASRPTRTGGADTQYF. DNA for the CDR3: TGTGCCAGCAGGCCCACAAGAACAGGGGGCGCAGATACGCAGTATTTT.